This paragraph reports one T cell receptor beta chain. Profiled with immunoSEQ multiplex PCR; TCRdb holds only in-frame clones, not every one. The profile shows some 190,000 clones, 85% to 90% of them singletons. The source of the sample is a study of blood T cell repertoires in COVID-19. Trimming shortened V by 6 bases and J by 7 bases, and 10 bases separated the two germline ends. This CDR3 comprises 12 residues. Per the germline V gene, CDR1 is MNHEY and CDR2 is SMNVEV (reference sequence). The sequence was collected from a human donor in a cohort sampled during active COVID-19. Sequencing input: peripheral blood. The V gene is TRBV27, the J gene TRBJ1-5; weak D call: TRBD1 (6 bases). CDR3 amino acids: CASRGADQPQHF. The CDR3 region has the DNA TGTGCCAGCAGGGGGGCGGACCAGCCCCAGCATTTT.